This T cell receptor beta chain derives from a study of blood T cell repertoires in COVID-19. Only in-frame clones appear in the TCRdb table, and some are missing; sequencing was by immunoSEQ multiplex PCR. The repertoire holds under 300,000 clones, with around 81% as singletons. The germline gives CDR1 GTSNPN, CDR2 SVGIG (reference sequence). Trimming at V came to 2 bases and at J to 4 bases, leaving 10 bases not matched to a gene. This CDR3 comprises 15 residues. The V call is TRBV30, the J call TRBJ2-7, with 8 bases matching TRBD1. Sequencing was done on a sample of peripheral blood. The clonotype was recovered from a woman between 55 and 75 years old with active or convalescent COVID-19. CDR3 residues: CAWSPGQGVFYEQYF. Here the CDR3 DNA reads TGTGCCTGGAGTCCAGGACAGGGAGTTTTTTACGAGCAGTACTTC.